The rows below give T cell receptor beta chains drawn from one sample of a study of read filtering for tumor transcriptome and immune sequencing. TCRdb passed the reads through MiXCR, listing each CDR3 protein once. The data show over 35,000 distinct CDR3 sequences, around an eighth seen once. The sequenced material came from a population of CD138-negative cells sorted from bone marrow. These receptors were taken from a donor over 35 with multiple myeloma. CDR3s include the opening cysteine and the closing phenylalanine or tryptophan. The order of the fields is clone size, D gene, V gene, CDR3 protein. D genes are given only for firm matches. Size values are once, few and many counts, or a class for expanded clones, and some rows have none.

clone size: many
D gene: NA
V gene: TRBV7-3
CDR3 protein: CASSYDGGAGYEQYF

clone size: many
D gene: NA
V gene: TRBV28
CDR3 protein: CASSTYYEQYF

clone size: many
D gene: NA
V gene: TRBV6-2/TRBV6-3
CDR3 protein: CASRDGTYNEQFF

clone size: many
D gene: NA
V gene: TRBV20-1
CDR3 protein: CSVPGENEKLFF

clone size: NA
D gene: NA
V gene: TRBV30
CDR3 protein: CAWKYGGVNTGAFF

clone size: many
D gene: TRBD2
V gene: TRBV20-1
CDR3 protein: CSATSPLARTYNEQFF

clone size: NA
D gene: NA
V gene: TRBV28
CDR3 protein: CASRQLYGNQPQHF

clone size: many
D gene: TRBD2
V gene: TRBV7-3
CDR3 protein: CASSLNAGDYNEQFF

clone size: NA
D gene: NA
V gene: TRBV5-1
CDR3 protein: CASSLGGYGEQFF

clone size: many
D gene: NA
V gene: TRBV3-1
CDR3 protein: CASSQDRQASYEQYF

clone size: few
D gene: NA
V gene: TRBV24-1
CDR3 protein: CATSDPLPSGYNEQFF

clone size: NA
D gene: NA
V gene: TRBV5-6
CDR3 protein: CASSGTAYEQYF

clone size: many
D gene: TRBD2
V gene: TRBV29-1
CDR3 protein: CSVGKSGNYNEQFF

clone size: few
D gene: NA
V gene: TRBV28
CDR3 protein: CASRTTTGGRGYTF

clone size: NA
D gene: NA
V gene: TRBV20-1
CDR3 protein: CSAQDFSQGAGANVLTF

clone size: many
D gene: TRBD2
V gene: TRBV7-3
CDR3 protein: CASSNAGVGTDTQYF

clone size: many
D gene: NA
V gene: TRBV7-7
CDR3 protein: CASSLAGGKDTQYF

clone size: many
D gene: NA
V gene: TRBV27
CDR3 protein: CASSFGNDNEQFF

clone size: many
D gene: NA
V gene: TRBV5-5
CDR3 protein: CASNLGGRAEAFF

clone size: many
D gene: NA
V gene: TRBV20-1
CDR3 protein: CSASGEIGEQYF

clone size: many
D gene: NA
V gene: TRBV29-1
CDR3 protein: CSVRGSYEQYF

clone size: many
D gene: TRBD1
V gene: TRBV6-6
CDR3 protein: CASSYNGQGNQPQHF